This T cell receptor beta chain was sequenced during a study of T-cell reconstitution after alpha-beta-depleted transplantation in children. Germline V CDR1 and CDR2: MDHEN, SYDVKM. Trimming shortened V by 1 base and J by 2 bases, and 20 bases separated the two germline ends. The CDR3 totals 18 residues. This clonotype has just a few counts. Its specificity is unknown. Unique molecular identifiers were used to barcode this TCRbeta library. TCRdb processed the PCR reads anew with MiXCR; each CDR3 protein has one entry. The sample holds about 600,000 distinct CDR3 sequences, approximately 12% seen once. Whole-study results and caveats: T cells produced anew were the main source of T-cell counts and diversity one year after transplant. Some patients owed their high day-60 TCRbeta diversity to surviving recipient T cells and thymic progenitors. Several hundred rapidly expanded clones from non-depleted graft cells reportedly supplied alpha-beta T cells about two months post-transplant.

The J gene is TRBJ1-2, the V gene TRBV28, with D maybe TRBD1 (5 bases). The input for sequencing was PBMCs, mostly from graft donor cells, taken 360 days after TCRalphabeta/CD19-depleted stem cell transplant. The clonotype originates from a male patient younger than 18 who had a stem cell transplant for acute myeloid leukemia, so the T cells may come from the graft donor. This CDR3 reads CASSLLRASGPLNYGYTF. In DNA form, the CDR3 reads TGTGCCAGCAGTTTATTACGGGCGTCAGGGCCTTTAAACTATGGCTACACCTTC.